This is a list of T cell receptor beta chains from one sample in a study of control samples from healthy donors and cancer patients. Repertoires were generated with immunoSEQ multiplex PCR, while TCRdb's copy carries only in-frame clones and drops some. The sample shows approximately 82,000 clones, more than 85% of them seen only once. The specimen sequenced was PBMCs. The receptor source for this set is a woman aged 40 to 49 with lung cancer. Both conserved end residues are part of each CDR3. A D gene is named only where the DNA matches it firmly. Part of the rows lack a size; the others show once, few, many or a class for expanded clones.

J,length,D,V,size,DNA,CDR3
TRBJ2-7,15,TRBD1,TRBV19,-,TGTGCCAGTAGTATAGTAGGGACAGCATCCTACGAGCAGTACTTC,CASSIVGTASYEQYF
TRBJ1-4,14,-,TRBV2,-,TGTGCCAGCACCGGCCCCGTTCTAGTTGAAAAACTGTTTTTT,CASTGPVLVEKLFF
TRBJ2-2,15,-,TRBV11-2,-,TGTGCCAGCAGCCCACCCCCGAAGCACACCGGGGAGCTGTTTTTT,CASSPPPKHTGELFF
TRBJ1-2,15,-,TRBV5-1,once,TGCGCCAGCAGTGGGACCGTTGAGAGCCAGAGGGGCTACACCTTC,CASSGTVESQRGYTF
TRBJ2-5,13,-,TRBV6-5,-,TGTGCCAGCAGTTACTCATACGAAGAGACCCAGTACTTC,CASSYSYEETQYF
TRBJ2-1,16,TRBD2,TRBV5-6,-,TGTGCCAGCAGCTCCCTTACTAGCGGGGGGCGGAGGGGGCAGTTCTTC,CASSSLTSGGRRGQFF
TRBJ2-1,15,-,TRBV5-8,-,TGTGCCAGCAGCATCGGACAGCTGACCTACAATGAGCAGTTCTTC,CASSIGQLTYNEQFF
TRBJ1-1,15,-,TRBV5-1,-,TGCGCCAGCAGCTTGGACCGGGGGGAGAACACTGAAGCTTTCTTT,CASSLDRGENTEAFF
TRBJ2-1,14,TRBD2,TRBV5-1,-,TGCGCCAGCAGCTCCAGCGGGGTCTACAATGAGCAGTTCTTC,CASSSSGVYNEQFF
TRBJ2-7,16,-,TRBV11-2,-,TGTGCCAGCAGCTCCGCGGGAGGGACAGGGAAATACGAGCAGTACTTC,CASSSAGGTGKYEQYF
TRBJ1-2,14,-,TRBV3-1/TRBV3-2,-,TGTGCCAGCAGCCAAAACACCGTAAACTATGGCTACACCTTC,CASSQNTVNYGYTF
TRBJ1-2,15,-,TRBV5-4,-,TGTGCCAGCAGCTTGAGGACAGACGCTAACTATGGCTACACCTTC,CASSLRTDANYGYTF
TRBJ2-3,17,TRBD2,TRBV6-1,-,TGTGCCAGCAGTGAAGCAACTAGCGGGGGGCTCACAGATACGCAGTATTTT,CASSEATSGGLTDTQYF
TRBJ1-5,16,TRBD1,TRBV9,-,TGTGCCAGCAGCCCCTCCGGGACAGCTAGCAATCAGCCCCAGCATTTT,CASSPSGTASNQPQHF
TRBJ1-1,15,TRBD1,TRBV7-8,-,TGTGCCAGCAGATTCACAGGGGGCCCGGACACTGAAGCTTTCTTT,CASRFTGGPDTEAFF
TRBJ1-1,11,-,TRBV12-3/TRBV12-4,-,TGTGCCCAGCTTGCGGGGACTGAAGCTTTCTTT,CAQLAGTEAFF